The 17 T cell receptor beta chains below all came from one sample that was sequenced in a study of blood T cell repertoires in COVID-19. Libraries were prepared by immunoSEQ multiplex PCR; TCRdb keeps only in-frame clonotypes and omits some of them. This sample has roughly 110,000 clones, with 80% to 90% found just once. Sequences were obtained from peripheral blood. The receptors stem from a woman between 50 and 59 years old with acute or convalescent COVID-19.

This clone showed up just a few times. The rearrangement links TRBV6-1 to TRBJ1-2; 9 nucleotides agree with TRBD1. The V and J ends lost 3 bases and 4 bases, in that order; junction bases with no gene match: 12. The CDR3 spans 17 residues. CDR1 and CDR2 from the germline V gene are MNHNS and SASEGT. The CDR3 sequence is CASSDTGGARTLYGYTF. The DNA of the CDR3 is TGTGCCAGCAGTGACACAGGGGGCGCAAGGACCCTCTATGGCTACACCTTC.

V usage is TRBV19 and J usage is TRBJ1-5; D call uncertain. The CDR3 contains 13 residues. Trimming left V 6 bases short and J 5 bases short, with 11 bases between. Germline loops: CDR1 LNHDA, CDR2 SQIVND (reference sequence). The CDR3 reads CASRFSTDQPQHF. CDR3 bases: TGTGCCAGTAGATTTAGCACTGATCAGCCCCAGCATTTT.

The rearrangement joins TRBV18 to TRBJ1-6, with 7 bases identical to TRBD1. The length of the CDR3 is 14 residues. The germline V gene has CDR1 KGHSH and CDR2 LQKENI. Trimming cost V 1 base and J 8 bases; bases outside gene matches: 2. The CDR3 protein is CASSPQGGYSPLHF. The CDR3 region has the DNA TGTGCCAGCTCACCACAAGGGGGCTATTCACCCCTCCACTTT.

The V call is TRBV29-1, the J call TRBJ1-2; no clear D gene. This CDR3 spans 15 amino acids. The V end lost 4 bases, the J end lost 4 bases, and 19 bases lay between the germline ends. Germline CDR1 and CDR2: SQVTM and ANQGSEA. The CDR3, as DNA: TGCAGCGTTGCTGCTCAGGCAGCCTCCCTCTATGGCTACACCTTC. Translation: CSVAAQAASLYGYTF.

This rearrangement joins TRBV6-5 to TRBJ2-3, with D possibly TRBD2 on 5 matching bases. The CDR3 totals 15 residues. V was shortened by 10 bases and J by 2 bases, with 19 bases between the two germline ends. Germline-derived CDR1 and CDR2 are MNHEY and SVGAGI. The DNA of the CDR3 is TGTGCCACCCCAACGGGCCGAGGGCCCACAGATACGCAGTATTTT. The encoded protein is CATPTGRGPTDTQYF.

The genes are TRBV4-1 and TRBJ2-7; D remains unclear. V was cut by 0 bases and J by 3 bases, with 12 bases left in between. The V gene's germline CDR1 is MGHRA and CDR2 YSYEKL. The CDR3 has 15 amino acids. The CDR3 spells CASSQDLGILYEQYF. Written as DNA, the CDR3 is TGCGCCAGCAGCCAAGATCTGGGCATTCTCTACGAGCAGTACTTC.

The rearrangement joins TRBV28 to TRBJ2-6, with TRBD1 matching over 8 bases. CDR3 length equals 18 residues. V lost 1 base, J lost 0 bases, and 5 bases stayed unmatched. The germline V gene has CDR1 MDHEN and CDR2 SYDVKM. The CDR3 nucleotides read TGTGCCAGCAGTTTATTGCAGGGGGCGGACTCTGGGGCCAACGTCCTGACTTTC. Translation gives CASSLLQGADSGANVLTF.

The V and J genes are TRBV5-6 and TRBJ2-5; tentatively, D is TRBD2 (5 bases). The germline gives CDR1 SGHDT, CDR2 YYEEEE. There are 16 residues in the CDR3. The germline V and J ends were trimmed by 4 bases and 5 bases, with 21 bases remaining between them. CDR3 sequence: CASSRQDFRGFETQYF. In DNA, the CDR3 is TGTGCCAGCAGCCGCCAGGACTTTCGAGGCTTCGAGACCCAGTACTTC.

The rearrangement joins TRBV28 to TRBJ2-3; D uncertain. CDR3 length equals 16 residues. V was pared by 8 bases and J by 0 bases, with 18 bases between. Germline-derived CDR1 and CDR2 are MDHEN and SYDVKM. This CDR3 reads CASFSSIHHSTDTQYF. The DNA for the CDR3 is TGTGCCAGCTTTTCGAGTATCCATCATAGCACAGATACGCAGTATTTT.

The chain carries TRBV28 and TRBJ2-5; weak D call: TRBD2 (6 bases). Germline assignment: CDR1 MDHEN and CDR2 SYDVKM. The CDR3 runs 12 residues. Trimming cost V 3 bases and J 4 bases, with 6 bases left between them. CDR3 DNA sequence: TGTGCCAGCAGTTTGGAGGGAGAGACCCAGTACTTC. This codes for CASSLEGETQYF.

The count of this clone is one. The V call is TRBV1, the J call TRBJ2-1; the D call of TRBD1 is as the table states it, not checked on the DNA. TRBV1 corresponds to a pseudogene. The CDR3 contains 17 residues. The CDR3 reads CTSSQDKKRHPYNEQFF. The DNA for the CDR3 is TGCACCAGCAGCCAAGATAAAAAGAGACATCCCTACAATGAGCAGTTCTTC.

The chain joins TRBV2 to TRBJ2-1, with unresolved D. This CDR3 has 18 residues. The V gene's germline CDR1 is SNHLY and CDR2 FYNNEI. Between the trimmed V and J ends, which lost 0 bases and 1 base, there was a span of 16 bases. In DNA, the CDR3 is TGTGCCAGCAGTGAAGCCGGATGGCCTAGTTGGTCCTACAATGAGCAGTTCTTC. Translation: CASSEAGWPSWSYNEQFF.

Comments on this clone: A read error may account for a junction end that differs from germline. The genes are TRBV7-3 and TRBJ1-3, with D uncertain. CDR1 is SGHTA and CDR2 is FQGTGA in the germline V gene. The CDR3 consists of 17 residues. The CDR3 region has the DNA TGTGCCAGCATAGCGACGGCAGGATTGACCTCTGAAAACACCATATATTTT. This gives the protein CASIATAGLTSENTIYF. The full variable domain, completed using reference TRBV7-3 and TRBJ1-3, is GAGVSQTPSNKVTEKGKYVELRCDPISGHTALYWYRQSLGQGPEFLIYFQGTGAADDSGLPNDRFFAVRPEGSVSTLKIQRTERGDSAVYLCASIATAGLTSENTIYFGEGSWLTVV.

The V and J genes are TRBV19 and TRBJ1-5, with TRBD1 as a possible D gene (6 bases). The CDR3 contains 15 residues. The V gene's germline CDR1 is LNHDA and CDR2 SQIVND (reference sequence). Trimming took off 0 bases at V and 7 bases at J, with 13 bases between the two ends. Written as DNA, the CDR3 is TGTGCCAGTAGTATAGATGCCCGACAGGTCCAGCCCCAGCATTTT. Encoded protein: CASSIDARQVQPQHF. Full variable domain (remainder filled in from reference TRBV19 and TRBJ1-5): DGGITQSPKYLFRKEGQNVTLSCEQNLNHDAMYWYRQDPGQGLRLIYYSQIVNDFQKGDIAEGYSVSREKKESFPLTVTSAQKNPTAFYLCASSIDARQVQPQHFGDGTRLSIL.

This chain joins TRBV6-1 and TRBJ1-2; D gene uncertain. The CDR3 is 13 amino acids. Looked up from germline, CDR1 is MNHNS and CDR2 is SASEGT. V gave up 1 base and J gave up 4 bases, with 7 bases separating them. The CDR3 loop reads CASSEGLSYGYTF. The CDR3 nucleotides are TGTGCCAGCAGTGAAGGACTGAGCTATGGCTACACCTTC.

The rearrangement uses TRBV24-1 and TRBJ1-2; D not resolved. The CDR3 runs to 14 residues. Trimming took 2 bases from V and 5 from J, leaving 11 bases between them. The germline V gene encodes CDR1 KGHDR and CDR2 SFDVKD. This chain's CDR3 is CATSDSVGGYGYTF. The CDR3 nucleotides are TGTGCCACCAGTGATTCAGTGGGAGGGTATGGCTACACCTTC.

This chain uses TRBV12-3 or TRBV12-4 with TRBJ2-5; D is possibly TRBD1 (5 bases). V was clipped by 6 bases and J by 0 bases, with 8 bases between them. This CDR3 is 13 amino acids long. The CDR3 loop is CASSTGDQETQYF. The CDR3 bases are TGTGCCAGCAGCACAGGCGACCAAGAGACCCAGTACTTC.